This T cell receptor beta chain was obtained from a study of cytomegalovirus exposure and HLA in healthy donors (dated by TCRdb to 2017 to 2019). Context from the whole study: An earlier analysis of roughly 630 of the donors reported more than 250 Gb of sequence data and roughly 100 million unique TCR beta sequences from 150 million to 200 million T cells. Class I and class II HLA loci were covered by the typing at four-digit resolution. Across 398 genotyped donors of the cohort, an average of roughly 250,000 unique TCR beta nucleotide sequences per donor were sequenced, and 15% to 20% of those sequences were non-productive. The study profiled the T cell repertoires of about 640 subjects by immunosequencing and related them to cytomegalovirus serostatus. A later genetic analysis used genome-wide SNP genotypes for about 60% of the roughly 700 donors, treating that subset as a discovery cohort. Besides the first cohort of 666 subjects, a separate validation cohort made up of 120 different subjects was used. Four or five DR-DQ haplotypes were treated as single units for association and clustering because of strong linkage in the cohort. The study combined high-throughput TCR immunosequencing, statistical association of individual TCRs with disease status, and machine learning to predict cytomegalovirus infection status. The genetic ancestry cluster associated with self-reported Caucasian donors included 81% of the approximately 400 genotyped donors. The later analysis used no new phenotypic data to find candidate immune exposures, relying instead on TCR beta sequences and their occurrence across donors. To decide whether each TCR beta V gene segment behaved as functional or pseudogenic, an earlier analysis of some 600 of the donors relied on high-throughput TCR beta sequencing. Donor age, sex, ethnicity and CMV serostatus were collected together with the repertoire data. The aim of the study was to test whether cataloging public T cell receptors could identify signatures of past pathogen exposure. Every repertoire in the discovery cohort had been generated on one and the same sequencing platform. Typing coverage differed by locus: A, B, C, DRB1 and DQB1 were typed in about 620-630 donors, DQA1 in about 550, DPA1 in 600 to 610, and DPB1 in 472. An early release that covered about 640 HLA-typed donors contained about 300 gigabases of sequencing data and tens of millions of unique TCR sequences. A later analysis re-analyzed previously published TCR beta repertoires from hundreds of donors and added high-resolution HLA genotyping to study TCR occurrence patterns.

Reading the germline V gene (reference sequence) gives CDR1 MNHEY and CDR2 SMNVEV. From cysteine to phenylalanine, the CDR3 is 13 amino acids long. Of all the DNA, just the CDR3 is kept, 39 bases in frame from base 1. The trim is 7 bases for V and 3 bases for J, with a gap of 13 bases between the germline ends. Libraries were built with the immunoSEQ multiplex PCR assay. For the multiplex PCR, a mixture combining 60 forward primers for TCR Vbeta segments and 13 reverse primers for TCR Jbeta segments was used. A multiplex PCR assay on genomic DNA amplified the CDR3 region of rearranged TCR beta genes. The amplified TCR beta libraries were sequenced on the Illumina HiSeq System as 87-base-pair reads. In the original analysis: A later analysis counted about 80 million unique TCR beta chains across the 670 or so repertoires, and approximately 11 million of these chains were shared by at least two donors. Raw reads were error-corrected and collapsed into unique sequences by a nearest-neighbor algorithm in which closely related sequences were merged to remove PCR and sequencing errors. Alignment of CDR3 sequences to IMGT reference sequences was used to assign V, D and J gene segments. For a sequence to be retained, a match of at least six nucleotides was required to both a V gene segment and a J gene segment. A rearrangement counted as productive if the CDR3 had no stop codons and remained in frame with V and J, and every other rearrangement counted as non-productive. CDR3 was defined by IMGT convention, running from the second conserved V-encoded cysteine to the conserved J-encoded phenylalanine. The earlier analysis of 587 of the donors excluded sequences that lacked an unambiguous match to a single V gene segment. An earlier analysis of under 750 of the donors called V segments functional above 56.7% productive rearrangements and segregating when the between-donor standard deviation exceeded 5%. A statistical classification framework was built for diagnosing cytomegalovirus status from the catalog of TCR beta chain sequences. In a later analysis, TCR nucleotide sequences were compared against IMGT/GENE-DB human TR gene sequences so that V and J genes could be assigned. The TCRdist pipeline was used in a later analysis to assign CDR3 sequences and most-parsimonious VDJ recombination scenarios. In a later analysis, each TCR beta chain was defined by its CDR3 amino acid sequence together with its V-gene family, and reads without a unique V-gene family were excluded. To address suspected cross-contamination and a sequencing artifact, a later analysis removed a few hundred highly shared, low-generation-probability nucleotide sequences. A later analysis calculated a clonal expansion index for each public chain from normalized within-repertoire ranks of inferred template counts. In a later analysis, generation probabilities were computed using a VDJ recombination model fitted to out-of-frame rearrangements, and the results were checked against IGoR. Hypergeometric tests were used in a later analysis to score TCR-TCR, TCR-HLA and TCR-CMV co-occurrence, with a repertoire-size bias correction applied to the TCR pairs. A later analysis estimated false discovery rates by permuting HLA or CMV assignments 20 times. In a later analysis, co-occurring TCRs were grouped using DBSCAN, with TCRdist sequence similarity added in when clustering inside HLA-allele-positive subsets. For co-occurrence clustering, repertoires with fewer than 30,000 or more than 120,000 public chains were excluded, along with roughly 5 repertoires with anomalous nucleotide sharing. Entries here come from immuneACCESS through TCRdb and include only in-frame sequences with V and J called. Some clones fail to appear in such tables; in the studies checked, an unresolved V gene covers under half of the shortfall, and the cause of the remainder is unknown. V and J calls and clone size come straight from that table; D and trimming were deduced from the DNA. The sample table holds about 150,000 clones, of which around 82% were seen once. The biggest ten clones account for about 0.39% of the sample.

In regard to this clone: There is no known antigen for this receptor. Per-nucleotide qualities are absent, and no much larger clonotype sits a single base away.

The paper's findings and limits, for the study overall: The 87-base-pair reads could not distinguish some IMGT-functional V segments, including TRBV6-2 and TRBV6-3, so those segments were excluded. A later analysis found that most CMV-associated TCR beta chains appeared HLA-restricted, with HLA associations seemingly driven largely by CMV exposure. About 17 rarely observed V segments, including chromosome 9 orphons, were excluded from the earlier analysis of a few hundred of the donors because counts were too low. This cohort had only TCR beta chains sequenced, and the lack of alpha or paired-chain data limited which features could be detected. A further reported finding was that TCR beta sequences accurately predicted the HLA-A and HLA-B alleles for most subjects in the first cohort. Linkage disequilibrium might explain the correlated functional status among segregating V segments, but an unknown experimental factor could not be excluded. The classifier was reported to diagnose cytomegalovirus status with high specificity and sensitivity in both the original and validation cohorts. In a later analysis, HLA-associated TCR beta chains showed more clonal expansion and lower generation probabilities than non-associated chains that were equally common. According to a later analysis, parvovirus B19, influenza, CMV and Epstein-Barr virus appeared linked to several top co-occurrence clusters. Roughly uniform sequencing depth across donors was assumed in presence/absence analyses, although this assumption may not hold. A later analysis associated roughly 17,000 TCR beta sequences with specific HLA alleles at a false discovery rate of 0.05. In the study, approximately 150 TCR beta chains were listed as associated with cytomegalovirus. In a later analysis, the rate of TCR association differed among HLA loci, with DRB1 alleles having the most associated TCRs and HLA-C alleles having the fewest. CMV serostatus was the only immune exposure information available for the cohort. The authors suggested that the approach could potentially be generalized to other disease states and immunological phenotypes. When HLA alleles, especially DR and DQ, strongly co-occurred, TCR associations were difficult to assign to individual alleles. A later genetic analysis reported fewer N-insertions in productive TCRs among donors in an Asian-associated ancestry cluster than the roughly 720-donor mean. A cluster of highly shared sequence variants was judged likely to represent a technical artifact of the sequencing pipeline. Because HLA typing was unavailable for some donors at each locus, only the typed subset was used in association tests. An association between a missense DCLRE1C variant and V-gene and J-gene trimming of TCR beta chains was found in a later genetic analysis and replicated in an independent cohort. Across donors, most TCR sequences were observed very rarely, whereas some public TCRs were present in many individuals. In an earlier analysis of more than 500 of the donors, most TCR beta V segments appeared in productive rearrangements about 87% or about 30% of the time, broadly matching IMGT annotations. A few of the identified cytomegalovirus-associated TCR beta chains were confirmed in vitro to be specific for cytomegalovirus antigens.

The cohort comprised some 680 healthy bone marrow donors. All cohort members were sampled while nominally healthy, although unrecorded immune exposures were likely present. The donor was CMV seronegative and was included in the group of several hundred seronegative cohort members. Every donor gave a peripheral blood sample, and the peripheral blood mononuclear cells from that sample were used for TCR beta sequencing. Genomic DNA extraction from the blood cell samples was performed with the Qiagen DNeasy Blood Extraction Kit. The receptor's source is a boy younger than 10 in good health and CMV-seronegative. The chain is assembled from TRBV27 and TRBJ2-7; TRBD2 is a weak D gene call, 6 bases matching. What was sequenced was PBMCs. The nucleotide sequence is given as TGTGCCAGCACCCTCCGGGGAGGCTACGAGCAGTACTTC. It codes for CASTLRGGYEQYF.